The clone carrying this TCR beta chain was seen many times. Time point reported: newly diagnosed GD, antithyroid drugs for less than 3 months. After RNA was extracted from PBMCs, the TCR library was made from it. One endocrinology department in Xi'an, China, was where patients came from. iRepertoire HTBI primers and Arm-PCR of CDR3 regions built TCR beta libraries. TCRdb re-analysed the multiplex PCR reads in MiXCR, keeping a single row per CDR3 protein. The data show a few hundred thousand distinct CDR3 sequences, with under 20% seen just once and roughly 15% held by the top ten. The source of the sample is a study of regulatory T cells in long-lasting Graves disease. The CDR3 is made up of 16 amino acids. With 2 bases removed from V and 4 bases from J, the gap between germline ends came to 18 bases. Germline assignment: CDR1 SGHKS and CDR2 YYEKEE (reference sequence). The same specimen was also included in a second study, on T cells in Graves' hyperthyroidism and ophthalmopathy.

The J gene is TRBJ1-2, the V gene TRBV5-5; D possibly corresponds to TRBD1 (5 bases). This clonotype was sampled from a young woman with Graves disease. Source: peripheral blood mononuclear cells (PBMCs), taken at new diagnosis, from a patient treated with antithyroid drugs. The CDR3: CASSFYRSDRIYGYTF. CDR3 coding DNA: TGTGCCAGCAGCTTTTATCGGTCAGACAGAATCTATGGCTACACCTTC.